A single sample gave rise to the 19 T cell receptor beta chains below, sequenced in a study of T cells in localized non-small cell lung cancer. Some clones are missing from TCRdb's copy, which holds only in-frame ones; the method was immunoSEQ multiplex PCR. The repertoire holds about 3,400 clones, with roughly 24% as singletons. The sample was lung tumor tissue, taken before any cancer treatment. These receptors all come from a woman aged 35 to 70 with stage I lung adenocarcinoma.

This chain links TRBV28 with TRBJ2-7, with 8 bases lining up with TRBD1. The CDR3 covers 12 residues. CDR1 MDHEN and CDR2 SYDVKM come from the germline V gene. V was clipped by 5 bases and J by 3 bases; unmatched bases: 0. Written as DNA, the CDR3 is TGTGCCAGCAGTGACAGGGGCTACGAGCAGTACTTC. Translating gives CASSDRGYEQYF.

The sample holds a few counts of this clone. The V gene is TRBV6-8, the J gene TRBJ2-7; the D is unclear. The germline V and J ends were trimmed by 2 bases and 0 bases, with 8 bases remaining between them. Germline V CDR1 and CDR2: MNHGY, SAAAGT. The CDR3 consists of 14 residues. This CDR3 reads CASSYHVSSYEQYF. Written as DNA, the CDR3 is TGTGCCAGCAGTTACCACGTATCCTCCTACGAGCAGTACTTC.

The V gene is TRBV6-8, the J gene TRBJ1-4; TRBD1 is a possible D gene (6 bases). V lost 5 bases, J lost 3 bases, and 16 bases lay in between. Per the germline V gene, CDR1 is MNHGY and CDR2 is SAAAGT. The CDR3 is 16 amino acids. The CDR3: CASSVTRQASNEKLFF. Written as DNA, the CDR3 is TGTGCCAGCAGTGTTACGAGACAGGCGTCTAATGAAAAACTGTTTTTT.

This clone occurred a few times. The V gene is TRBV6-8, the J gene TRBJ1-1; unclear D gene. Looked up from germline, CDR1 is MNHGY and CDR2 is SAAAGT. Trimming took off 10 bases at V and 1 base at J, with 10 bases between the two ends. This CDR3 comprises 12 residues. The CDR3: CAIQDGNTEAFF. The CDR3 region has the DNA TGTGCCATCCAAGACGGGAACACTGAAGCTTTCTTT.

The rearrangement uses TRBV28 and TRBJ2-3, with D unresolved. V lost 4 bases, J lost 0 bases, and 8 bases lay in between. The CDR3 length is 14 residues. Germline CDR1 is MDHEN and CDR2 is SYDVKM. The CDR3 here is CASSSEPSTDTQYF. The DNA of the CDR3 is TGTGCCAGCAGTTCCGAACCGAGCACAGATACGCAGTATTTT.

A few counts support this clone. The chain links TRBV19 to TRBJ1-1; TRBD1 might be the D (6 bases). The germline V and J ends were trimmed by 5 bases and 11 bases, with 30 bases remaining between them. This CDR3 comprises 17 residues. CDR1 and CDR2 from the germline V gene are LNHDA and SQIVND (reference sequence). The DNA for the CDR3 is TGTGCCAGTAGTCCAGGTACGCGACAGGCCTCAAGGACTGTGGCTTTCTTT. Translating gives CASSPGTRQASRTVAFF.

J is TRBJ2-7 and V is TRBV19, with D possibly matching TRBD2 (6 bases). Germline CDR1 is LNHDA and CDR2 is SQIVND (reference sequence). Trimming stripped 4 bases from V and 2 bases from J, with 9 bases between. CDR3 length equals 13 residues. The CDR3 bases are TGTGCCAGTAGTAAGACTAGGACCTACGAGCAGTACTTC. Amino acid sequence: CASSKTRTYEQYF.

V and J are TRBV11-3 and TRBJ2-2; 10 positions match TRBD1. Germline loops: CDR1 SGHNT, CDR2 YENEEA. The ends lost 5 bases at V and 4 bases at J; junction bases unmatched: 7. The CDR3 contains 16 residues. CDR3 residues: CASSLWTGGVTGELFF. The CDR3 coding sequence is TGTGCCAGCAGCCTCTGGACAGGGGGTGTCACCGGGGAGCTGTTTTTT.

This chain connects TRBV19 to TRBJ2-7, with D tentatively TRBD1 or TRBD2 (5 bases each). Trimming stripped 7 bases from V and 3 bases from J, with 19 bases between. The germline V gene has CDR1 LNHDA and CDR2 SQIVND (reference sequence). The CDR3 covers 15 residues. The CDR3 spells CASTSGASPYYEQYF. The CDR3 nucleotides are TGTGCCAGTACTTCCGGGGCTTCTCCTTACTACGAGCAGTACTTC.

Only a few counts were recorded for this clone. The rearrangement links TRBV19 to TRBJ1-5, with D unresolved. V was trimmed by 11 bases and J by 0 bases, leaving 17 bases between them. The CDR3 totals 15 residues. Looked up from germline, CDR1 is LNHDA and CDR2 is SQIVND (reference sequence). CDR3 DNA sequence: TGTGCCTCCAAGCGTGACTATGGTAGCAATCAGCCCCAGCATTTT. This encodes CASKRDYGSNQPQHF.

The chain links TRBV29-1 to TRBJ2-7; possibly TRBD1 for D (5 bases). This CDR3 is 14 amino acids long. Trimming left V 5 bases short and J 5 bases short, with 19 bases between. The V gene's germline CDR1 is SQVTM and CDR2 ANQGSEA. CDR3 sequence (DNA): TGCAGCGTTCGAAACCGAGCAGGGCCCAACGAGCAGTACTTC. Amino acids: CSVRNRAGPNEQYF.

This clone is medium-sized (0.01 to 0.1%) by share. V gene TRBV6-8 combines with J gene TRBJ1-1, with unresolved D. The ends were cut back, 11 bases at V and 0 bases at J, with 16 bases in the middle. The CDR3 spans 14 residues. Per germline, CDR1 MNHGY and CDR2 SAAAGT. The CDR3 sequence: CAASRSGMNTEAFF. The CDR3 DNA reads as TGTGCCGCCTCTAGATCCGGTATGAACACTGAAGCTTTCTTT.

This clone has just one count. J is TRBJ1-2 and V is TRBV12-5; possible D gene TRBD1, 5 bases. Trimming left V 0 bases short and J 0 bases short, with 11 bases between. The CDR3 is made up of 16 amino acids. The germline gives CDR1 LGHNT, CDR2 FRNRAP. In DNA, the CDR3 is TGTGCTAGTGGTTTGGTAATCTGGGGCCCTAACTATGGCTACACCTTC. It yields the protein CASGLVIWGPNYGYTF.

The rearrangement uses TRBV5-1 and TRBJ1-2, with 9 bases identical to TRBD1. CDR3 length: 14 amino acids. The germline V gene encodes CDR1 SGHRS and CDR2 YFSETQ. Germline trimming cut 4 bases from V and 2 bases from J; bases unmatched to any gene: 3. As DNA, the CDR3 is TGCGCCAGCAGCCCTGGACAGGGGAACTATGGCTACACCTTC. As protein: CASSPGQGNYGYTF.

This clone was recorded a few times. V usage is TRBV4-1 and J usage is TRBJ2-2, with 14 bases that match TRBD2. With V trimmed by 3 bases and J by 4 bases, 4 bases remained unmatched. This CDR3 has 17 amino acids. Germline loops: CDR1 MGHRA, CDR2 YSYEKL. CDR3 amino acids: CASSQWTSGGFTGELFF. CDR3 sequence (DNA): TGCGCCAGCAGCCAGTGGACTAGCGGGGGGTTCACCGGGGAGCTGTTTTTT.

Written as DNA, the CDR3 is TGTGCCAGCAGCTACGACAGGGACGGAGATACGCAGTATTTT. The encoded protein is CASSYDRDGDTQYF. The rearrangement uses TRBV9 and TRBJ2-3, with TRBD1 matching over 7 bases. Germline CDR1 reads SGDLS; CDR2 reads YYNGEE. Germline trimming cut 4 bases from V and 5 bases from J; bases unmatched to any gene: 7. The CDR3 sequence is 14 residues long.

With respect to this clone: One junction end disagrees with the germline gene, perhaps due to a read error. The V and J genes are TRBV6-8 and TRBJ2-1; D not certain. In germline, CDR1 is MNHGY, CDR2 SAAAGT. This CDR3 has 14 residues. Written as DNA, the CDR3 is TGTGCCAGCAGTGACTCGCTGCGGCGGAATGAGCAGTTCTTC. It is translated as CASSDSLRRNEQFF.

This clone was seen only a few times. CDR3 amino acids: CASSQYNSPLHF. CDR3 in DNA: TGTGCCAGCAGTCAATATAATTCACCCCTCCACTTT. The V and J genes are TRBV28 and TRBJ1-6, with D unclear. Trimming took off 5 bases at V and 4 bases at J, with 3 bases between the two ends. The V gene's germline CDR1 is MDHEN and CDR2 SYDVKM. The length of the CDR3 is 12 residues.

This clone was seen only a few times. Written as DNA, the CDR3 is TGCGCCAGCAGCCAAGAGCCGGGGGGGAGCTCCTACAATGAGCAGTTCTTC. Amino acids: CASSQEPGGSSYNEQFF. The chain links TRBV23-1 to TRBJ2-1, with 8 bases matching TRBD2. TRBV23-1 is sorted into the ORF group, with uncertain function. The ends lost 6 bases at V and 0 bases at J; junction bases unmatched: 10. The CDR3 extends over 17 amino acids.